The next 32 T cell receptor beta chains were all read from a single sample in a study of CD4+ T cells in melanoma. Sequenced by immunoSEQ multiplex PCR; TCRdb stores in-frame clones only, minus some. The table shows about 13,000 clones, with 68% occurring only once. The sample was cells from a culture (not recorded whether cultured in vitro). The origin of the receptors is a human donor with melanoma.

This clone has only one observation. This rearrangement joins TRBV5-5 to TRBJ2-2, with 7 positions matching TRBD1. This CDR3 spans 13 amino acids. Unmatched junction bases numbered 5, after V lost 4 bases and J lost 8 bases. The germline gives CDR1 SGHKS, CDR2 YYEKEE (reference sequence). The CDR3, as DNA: TGTGCCAGCAGCATTACAGGGGAGGGGGAGCTGTTTTTT. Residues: CASSITGEGELFF.

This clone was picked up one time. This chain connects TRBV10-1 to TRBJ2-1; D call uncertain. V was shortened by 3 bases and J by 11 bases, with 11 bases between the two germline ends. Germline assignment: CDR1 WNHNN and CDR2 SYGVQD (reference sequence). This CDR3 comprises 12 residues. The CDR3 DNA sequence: TGCGCCAGCAGTGACCGTCGATCACAGCAGTTCTTC. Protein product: CASSDRRSQQFF.

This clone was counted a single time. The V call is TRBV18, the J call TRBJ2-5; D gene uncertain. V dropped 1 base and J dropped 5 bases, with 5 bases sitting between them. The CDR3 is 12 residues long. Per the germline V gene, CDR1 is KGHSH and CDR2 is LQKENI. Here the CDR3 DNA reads TGTGCCAGCTCACCACGTATGGAGACCCAGTACTTC. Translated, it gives CASSPRMETQYF.

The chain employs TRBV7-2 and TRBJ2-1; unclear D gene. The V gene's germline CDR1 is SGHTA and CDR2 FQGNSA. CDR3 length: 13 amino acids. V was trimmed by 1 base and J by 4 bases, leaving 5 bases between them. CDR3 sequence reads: CASSLDSYNEQFF. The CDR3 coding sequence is TGTGCCAGCAGCTTAGACTCGTACAATGAGCAGTTCTTC.

The CDR3 nucleotides read TGCGCCAGCAGCTTGGCAACAGGCAAATACTACAATGAGCAGTTCTTC. This sequence encodes CASSLATGKYYNEQFF. The rearrangement joins TRBV5-1 to TRBJ2-1; D is perhaps TRBD1 (5 bases). The V end lost 0 bases, the J end lost 3 bases, and 13 bases lay between the germline ends. Germline values: CDR1 SGHRS, CDR2 YFSETQ. This CDR3 contains 16 residues.

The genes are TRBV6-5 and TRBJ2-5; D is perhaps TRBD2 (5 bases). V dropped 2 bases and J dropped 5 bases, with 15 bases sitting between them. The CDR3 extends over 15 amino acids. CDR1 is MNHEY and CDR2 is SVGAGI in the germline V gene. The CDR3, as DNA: TGTGCCAGCAGTTACCGGACCGGGGTTGGGGAGACCCAGTACTTC. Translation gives CASSYRTGVGETQYF.

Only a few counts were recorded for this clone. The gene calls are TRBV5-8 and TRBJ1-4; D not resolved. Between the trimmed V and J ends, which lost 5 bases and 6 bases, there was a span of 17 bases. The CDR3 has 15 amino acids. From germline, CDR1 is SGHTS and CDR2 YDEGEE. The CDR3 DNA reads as TGTGCCAGCAGACCTTGGAGGGTGGGTGATGAAAAACTGTTTTTT. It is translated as CASRPWRVGDEKLFF.

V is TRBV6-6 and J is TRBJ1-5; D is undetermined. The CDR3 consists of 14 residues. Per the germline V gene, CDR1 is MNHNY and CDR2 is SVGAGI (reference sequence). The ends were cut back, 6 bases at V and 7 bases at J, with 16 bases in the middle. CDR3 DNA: TGTGCCAGCAGCCCACGCCAGAGAAACCAGCCCCAGCATTTT. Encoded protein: CASSPRQRNQPQHF.

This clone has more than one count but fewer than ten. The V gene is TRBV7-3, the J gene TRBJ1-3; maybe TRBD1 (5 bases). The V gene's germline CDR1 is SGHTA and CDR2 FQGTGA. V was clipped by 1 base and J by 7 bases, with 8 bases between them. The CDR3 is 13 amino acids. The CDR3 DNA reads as TGTGCCAGCAGCTTAAACCGGGGGAACACCATATATTTT. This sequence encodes CASSLNRGNTIYF.

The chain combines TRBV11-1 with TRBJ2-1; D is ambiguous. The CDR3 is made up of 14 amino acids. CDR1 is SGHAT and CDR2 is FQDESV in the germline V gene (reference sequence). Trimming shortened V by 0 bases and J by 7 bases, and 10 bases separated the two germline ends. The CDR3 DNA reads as TGTGCCAGCAGCTTAGCTGCAGGTAGAAATGAGCAGTTCTTC. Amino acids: CASSLAAGRNEQFF.

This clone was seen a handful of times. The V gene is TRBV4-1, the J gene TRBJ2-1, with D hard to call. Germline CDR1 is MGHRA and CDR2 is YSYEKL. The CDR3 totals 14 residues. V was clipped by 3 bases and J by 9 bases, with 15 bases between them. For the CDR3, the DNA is TGCGCCAGCAGCCACCCTCGAGTAGGTCCTGAGCAGTTCTTC. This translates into CASSHPRVGPEQFF.

CDR3 protein: CASSLGPLGQPQHF. CDR3 nucleotides: TGCGCCAGCAGCTTGGGCCCGCTAGGTCAGCCCCAGCATTTT. The chain uses TRBV5-1 and TRBJ1-5; D gene uncertain. This CDR3 region has 14 residues. V was clipped by 0 bases and J by 6 bases, with 10 bases between them. Germline assignment: CDR1 SGHRS and CDR2 YFSETQ.

This CDR3 reads CASSKEAGYGGYTF. The DNA for the CDR3 is TGTGCCAGCAGCAAAGAGGCAGGTTACGGTGGCTACACCTTC. V gene TRBV7-9 combines with J gene TRBJ1-2; no firm D call. CDR3 size: 14 residues. V was clipped by 5 bases and J by 7 bases, with 17 bases between them. In germline, CDR1 is SEHNR, CDR2 FQNEAQ (reference sequence). Filled out from reference TRBV7-9 and TRBJ1-2, the complete variable domain reads DTGVSQNPRHKITKRGQNVTFRCDPISEHNRLYWYRQTLGQGPEFLTYFQNEAQLEKSRLLSDRFSAERPKGSFSTLEIQRTEQGDSAMYLCASSKEAGYGGYTFGSGTRLTVV.

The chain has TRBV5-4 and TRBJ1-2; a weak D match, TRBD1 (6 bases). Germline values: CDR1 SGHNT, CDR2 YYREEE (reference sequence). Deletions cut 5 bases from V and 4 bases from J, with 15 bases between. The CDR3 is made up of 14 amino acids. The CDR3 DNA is TGTGCCAGCAGACGTTCGACAGGCCCCTATGGCTACACCTTC. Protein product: CASRRSTGPYGYTF.

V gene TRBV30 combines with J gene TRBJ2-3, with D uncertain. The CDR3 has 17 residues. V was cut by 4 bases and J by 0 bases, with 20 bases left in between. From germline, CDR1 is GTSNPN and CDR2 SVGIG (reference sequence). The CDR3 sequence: CAWTGPRRLTSTDTQYF. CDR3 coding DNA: TGTGCCTGGACCGGCCCCCGGCGGTTAACTAGCACAGATACGCAGTATTTT.

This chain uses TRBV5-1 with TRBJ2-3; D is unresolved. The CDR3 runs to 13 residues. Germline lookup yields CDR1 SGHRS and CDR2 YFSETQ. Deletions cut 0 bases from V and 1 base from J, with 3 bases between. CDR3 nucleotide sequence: TGCGCCAGCAGCTTGGGACGCACAGATACGCAGTATTTT. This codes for CASSLGRTDTQYF.

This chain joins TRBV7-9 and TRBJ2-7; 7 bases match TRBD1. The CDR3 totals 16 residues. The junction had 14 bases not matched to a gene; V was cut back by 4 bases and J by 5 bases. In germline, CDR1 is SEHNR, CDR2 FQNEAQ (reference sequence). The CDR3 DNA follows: TGTGCCAGCAGCTCCAACTCTAGACAGGGTCGGCACGAGCAGTACTTC. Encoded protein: CASSSNSRQGRHEQYF.

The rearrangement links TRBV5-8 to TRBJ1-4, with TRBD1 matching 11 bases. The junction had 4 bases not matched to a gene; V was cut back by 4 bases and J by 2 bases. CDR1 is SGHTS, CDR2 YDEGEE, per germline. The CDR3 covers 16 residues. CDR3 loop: CASSRGQGATNEKLFF. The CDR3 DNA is TGTGCCAGCAGCCGAGGACAGGGGGCGACTAATGAAAAACTGTTTTTT. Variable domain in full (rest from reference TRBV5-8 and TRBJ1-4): EAGVTQSPTHLIKTRGQQATLRCSPISGHTSVYWYQQALGLGLQFLLWYDEGEERNRGNFPPRFSGRQFPNYSSELNVNALELEDSALYLCASSRGQGATNEKLFFGSGTQLSVL.

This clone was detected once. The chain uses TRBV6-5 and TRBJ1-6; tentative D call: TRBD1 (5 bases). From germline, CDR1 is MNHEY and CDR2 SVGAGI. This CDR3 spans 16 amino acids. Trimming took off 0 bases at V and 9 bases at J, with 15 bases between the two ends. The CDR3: CASSYSRGEGSSPLHF. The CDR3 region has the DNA TGTGCCAGCAGTTACTCGAGAGGTGAGGGGAGTTCACCCCTCCACTTT.

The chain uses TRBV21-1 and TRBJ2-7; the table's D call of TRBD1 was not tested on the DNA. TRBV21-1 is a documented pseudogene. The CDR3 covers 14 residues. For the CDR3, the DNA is TGTGCCTCTACTGGACAGGGTGAGACCCTGGGGCAGTACTTC. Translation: CASTGQGETLGQYF.

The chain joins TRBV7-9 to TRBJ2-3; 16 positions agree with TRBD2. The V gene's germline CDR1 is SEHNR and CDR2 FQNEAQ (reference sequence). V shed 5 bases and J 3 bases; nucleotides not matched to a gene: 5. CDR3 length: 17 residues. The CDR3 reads CASSTQGLAGGTDTQYF. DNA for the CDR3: TGTGCCAGCAGCACGCAGGGACTAGCGGGGGGGACAGATACGCAGTATTTT. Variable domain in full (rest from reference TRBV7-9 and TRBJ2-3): DTGVSQNPRHKITKRGQNVTFRCDPISEHNRLYWYRQTLGQGPEFLTYFQNEAQLEKSRLLSDRFSAERPKGSFSTLEIQRTEQGDSAMYLCASSTQGLAGGTDTQYFGPGTRLTVL.

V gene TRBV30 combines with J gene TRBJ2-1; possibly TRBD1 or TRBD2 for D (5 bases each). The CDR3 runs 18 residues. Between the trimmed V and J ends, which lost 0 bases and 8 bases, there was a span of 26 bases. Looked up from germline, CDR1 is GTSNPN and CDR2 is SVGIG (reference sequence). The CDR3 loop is CAWSVQMMGPSKGYEQFF. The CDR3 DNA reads TGTGCCTGGAGTGTACAAATGATGGGACCTAGTAAGGGATATGAGCAGTTCTTC.

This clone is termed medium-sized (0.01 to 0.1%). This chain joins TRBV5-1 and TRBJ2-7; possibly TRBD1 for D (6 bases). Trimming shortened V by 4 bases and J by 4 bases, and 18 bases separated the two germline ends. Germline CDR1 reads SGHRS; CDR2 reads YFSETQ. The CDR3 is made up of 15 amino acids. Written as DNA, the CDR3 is TGCGCCAGCAGCGCCCTGGGGGCCTCAAAATACGAGCAGTACTTC. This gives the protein CASSALGASKYEQYF.

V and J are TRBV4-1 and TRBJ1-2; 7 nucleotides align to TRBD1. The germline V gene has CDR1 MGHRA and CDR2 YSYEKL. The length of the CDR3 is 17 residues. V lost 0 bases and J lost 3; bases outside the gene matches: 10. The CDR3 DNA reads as TGCGCCAGCAGCCAAGATGCCTACAGGGGACTCGACTATGGCTACACCTTC. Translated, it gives CASSQDAYRGLDYGYTF.

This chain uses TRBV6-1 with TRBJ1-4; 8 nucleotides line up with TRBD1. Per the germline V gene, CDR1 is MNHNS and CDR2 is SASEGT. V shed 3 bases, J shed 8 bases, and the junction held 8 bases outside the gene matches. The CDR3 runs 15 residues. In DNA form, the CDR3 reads TGTGCCAGCAGTGATTTGGACAGGGAAGACGAAAAACTGTTTTTT. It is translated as CASSDLDREDEKLFF.

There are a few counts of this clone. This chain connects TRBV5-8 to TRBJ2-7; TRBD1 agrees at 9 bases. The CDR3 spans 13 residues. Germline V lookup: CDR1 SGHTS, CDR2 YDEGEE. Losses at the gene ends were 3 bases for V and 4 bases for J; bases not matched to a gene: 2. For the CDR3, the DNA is TGTGCCAGCAGCTCCGACAGGGGGTACGAGCAGTACTTC. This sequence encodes CASSSDRGYEQYF.

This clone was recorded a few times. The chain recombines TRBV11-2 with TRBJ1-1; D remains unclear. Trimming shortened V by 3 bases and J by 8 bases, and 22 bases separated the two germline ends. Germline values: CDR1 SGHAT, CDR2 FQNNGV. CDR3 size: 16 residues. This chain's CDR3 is CASSLVQVRRKTEAFF. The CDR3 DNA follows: TGTGCCAGCAGCTTGGTGCAGGTAAGACGAAAGACCGAAGCTTTCTTT.

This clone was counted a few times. This CDR3 reads CASSPPYATNEKLFF. The CDR3 DNA reads TGCGCCAGCAGCCCCCCATATGCAACTAATGAAAAACTGTTTTTT. This chain uses TRBV4-1 with TRBJ1-4; D is unresolved. Germline V gene data show CDR1 as MGHRA and CDR2 as YSYEKL. V was trimmed by 4 bases and J by 0 bases, leaving 9 bases between them. CDR3 size: 15 residues.

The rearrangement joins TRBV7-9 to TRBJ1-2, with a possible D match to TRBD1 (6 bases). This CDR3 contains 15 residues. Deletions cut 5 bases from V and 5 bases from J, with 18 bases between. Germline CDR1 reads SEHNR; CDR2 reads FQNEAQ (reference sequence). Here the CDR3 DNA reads TGTGCCAGCAGCGAAACGGGGGCCGGCGGATATGGCTACACCTTC. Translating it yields CASSETGAGGYGYTF.

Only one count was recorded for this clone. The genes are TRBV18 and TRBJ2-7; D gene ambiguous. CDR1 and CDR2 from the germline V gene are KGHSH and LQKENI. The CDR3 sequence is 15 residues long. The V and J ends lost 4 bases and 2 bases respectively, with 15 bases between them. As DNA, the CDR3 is TGTGCCAGCTCACGGTCAGGTATCCCGCCCTACGAGCAGTACTTC. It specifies CASSRSGIPPYEQYF.

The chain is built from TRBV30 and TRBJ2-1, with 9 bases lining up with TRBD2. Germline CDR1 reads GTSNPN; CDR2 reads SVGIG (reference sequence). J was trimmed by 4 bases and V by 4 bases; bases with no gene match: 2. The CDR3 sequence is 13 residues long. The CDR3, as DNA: TGTGCCTGGACTAGCGGGGTATACAATGAGCAGTTCTTC. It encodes CAWTSGVYNEQFF.

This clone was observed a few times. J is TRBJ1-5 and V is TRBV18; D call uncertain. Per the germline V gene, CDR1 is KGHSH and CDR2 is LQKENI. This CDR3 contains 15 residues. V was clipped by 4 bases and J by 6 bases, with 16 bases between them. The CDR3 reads CASSQSRTGLQPQHF. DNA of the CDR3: TGTGCCAGCTCACAATCGCGTACCGGGCTTCAGCCCCAGCATTTT.